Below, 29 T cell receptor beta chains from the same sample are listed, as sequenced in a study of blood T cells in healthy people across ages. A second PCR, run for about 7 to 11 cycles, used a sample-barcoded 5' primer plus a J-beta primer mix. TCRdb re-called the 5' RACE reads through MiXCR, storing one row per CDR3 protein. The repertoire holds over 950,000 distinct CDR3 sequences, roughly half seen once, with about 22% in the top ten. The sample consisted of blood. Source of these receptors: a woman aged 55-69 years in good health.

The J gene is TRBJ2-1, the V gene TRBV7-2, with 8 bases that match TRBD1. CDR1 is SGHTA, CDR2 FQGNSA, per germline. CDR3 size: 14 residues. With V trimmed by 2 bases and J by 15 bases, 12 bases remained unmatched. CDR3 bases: TGTGCCAGCAGCTTAAAAGGACAGGGCTTTGAGTTGTTCTTC. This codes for CASSLKGQGFELFF. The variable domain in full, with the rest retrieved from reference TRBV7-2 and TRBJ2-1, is GAGVSQSPSNKVTEKGKDVELRCDPISGHTALYWYRQSLGQGLEFLIYFQGNSAPDKSGLPSDRFSAERTGGSVSTLTIQRTQQEDSAVYLCASSLKGQGFELFFGPGTRLTVL.

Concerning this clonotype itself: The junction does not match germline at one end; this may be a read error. This CDR3 reads CTSTRAPTDTQYF. As DNA, the CDR3 is TGTACCAGCACTCGAGCCCCCACAGATACGCAGTATTTT. The V and J genes are TRBV11-2 and TRBJ2-3; no reliable D call. CDR1 and CDR2 from the germline V gene are SGHAT and FQNNGV. The CDR3 length is 13 residues.

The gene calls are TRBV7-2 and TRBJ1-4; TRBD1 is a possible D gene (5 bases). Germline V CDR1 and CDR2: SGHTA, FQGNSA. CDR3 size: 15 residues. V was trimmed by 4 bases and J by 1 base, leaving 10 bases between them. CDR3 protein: CASSWGWGTNEKLFF. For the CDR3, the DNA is TGTGCCAGCAGCTGGGGCTGGGGAACTAATGAAAAACTGTTTTTT.

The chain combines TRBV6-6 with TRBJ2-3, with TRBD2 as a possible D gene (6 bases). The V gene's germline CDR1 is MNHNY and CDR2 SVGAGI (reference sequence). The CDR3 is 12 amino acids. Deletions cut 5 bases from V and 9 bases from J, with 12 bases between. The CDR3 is CASSPRLGTQYF. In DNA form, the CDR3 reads TGTGCCAGCAGTCCCCGACTAGGCACGCAGTATTTT.

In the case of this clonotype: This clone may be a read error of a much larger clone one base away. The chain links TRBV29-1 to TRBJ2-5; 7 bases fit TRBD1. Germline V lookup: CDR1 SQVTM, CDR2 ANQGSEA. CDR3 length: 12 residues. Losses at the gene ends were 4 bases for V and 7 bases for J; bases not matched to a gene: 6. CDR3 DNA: TGCAGCGTTGGAGAGGCAGGGGGGACCCAGTACTTC. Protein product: CSVGEAGGTQYF.

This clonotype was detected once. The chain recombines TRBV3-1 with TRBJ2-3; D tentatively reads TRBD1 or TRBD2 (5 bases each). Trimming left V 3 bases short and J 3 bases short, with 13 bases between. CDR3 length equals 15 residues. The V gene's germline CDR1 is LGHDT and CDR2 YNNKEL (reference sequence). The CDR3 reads CASSQGTIETDTQYF. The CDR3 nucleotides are TGTGCCAGCAGCCAGGGGACCATAGAGACAGATACGCAGTATTTT.

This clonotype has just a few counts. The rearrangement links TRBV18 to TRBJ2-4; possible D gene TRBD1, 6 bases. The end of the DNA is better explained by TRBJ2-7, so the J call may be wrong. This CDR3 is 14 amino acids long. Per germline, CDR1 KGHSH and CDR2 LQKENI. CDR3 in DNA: TGTGCCAGCAGGAAATCACAGGGCAGCAACGAGCAGTACTTC. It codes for CASRKSQGSNEQYF.

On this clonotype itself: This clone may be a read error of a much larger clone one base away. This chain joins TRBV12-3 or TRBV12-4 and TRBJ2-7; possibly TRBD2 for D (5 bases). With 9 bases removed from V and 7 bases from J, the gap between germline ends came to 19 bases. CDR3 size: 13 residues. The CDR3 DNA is TGTGCCAGTGCAATGAGGGAGAACAATGAGCAGTACTTC. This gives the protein CASAMRENNEQYF.

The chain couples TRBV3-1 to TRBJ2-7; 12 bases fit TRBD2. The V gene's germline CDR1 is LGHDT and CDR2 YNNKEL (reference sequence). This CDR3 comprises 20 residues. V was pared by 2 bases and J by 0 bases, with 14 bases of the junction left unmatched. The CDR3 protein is CASSQSDRTSGARVSYEQYF. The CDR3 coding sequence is TGTGCCAGCAGCCAATCCGACAGGACTAGCGGGGCTCGAGTCTCCTACGAGCAGTACTTC.

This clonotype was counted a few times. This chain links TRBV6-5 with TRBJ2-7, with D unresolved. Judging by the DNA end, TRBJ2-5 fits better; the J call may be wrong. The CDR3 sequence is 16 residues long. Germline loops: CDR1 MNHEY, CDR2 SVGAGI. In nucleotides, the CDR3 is TGTGCCAGCAGTTACTCTCAACGGACCAAGTGGAAGACCCAGTACTTC. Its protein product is CASSYSQRTKWKTQYF.

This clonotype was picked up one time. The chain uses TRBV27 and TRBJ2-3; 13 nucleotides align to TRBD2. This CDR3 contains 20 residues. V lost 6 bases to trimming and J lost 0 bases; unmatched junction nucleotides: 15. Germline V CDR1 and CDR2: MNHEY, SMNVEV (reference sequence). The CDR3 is CASRPLGLAGVSSSTDTQYF. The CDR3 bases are TGTGCCAGCAGGCCCCTAGGACTAGCGGGAGTCTCATCCAGCACAGATACGCAGTATTTT.

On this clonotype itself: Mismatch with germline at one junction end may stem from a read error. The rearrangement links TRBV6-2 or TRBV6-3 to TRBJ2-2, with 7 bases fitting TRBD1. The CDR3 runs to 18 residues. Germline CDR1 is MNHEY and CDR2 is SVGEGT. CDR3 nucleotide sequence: TGTGTCAGCAGTTACTCTTACAGGGGCGAGGTGGTGGCCGGGGAGCTGTTTTTT. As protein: CVSSYSYRGEVVAGELFF.

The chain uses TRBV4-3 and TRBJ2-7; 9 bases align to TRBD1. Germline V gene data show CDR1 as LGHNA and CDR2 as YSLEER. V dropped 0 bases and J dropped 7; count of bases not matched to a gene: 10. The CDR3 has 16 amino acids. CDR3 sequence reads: CASSQDRGGTGSEQYF. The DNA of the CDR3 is TGCGCCAGCAGCCAAGATAGGGGGGGGACAGGGTCAGAGCAGTACTTC.

Here the CDR3 DNA reads TGCGCCAGCAGTGAGTCCTCGCGGAGCTCCTACGAGCAGTACTTC. This gives the protein CASSESSRSSYEQYF. The chain recombines TRBV10-2 with TRBJ2-7; D gene uncertain. CDR1 WSHSY and CDR2 SAAADI come from the germline V gene. This CDR3 has 15 residues. V lost 0 bases and J 0 bases, leaving 9 bases between the germline ends.

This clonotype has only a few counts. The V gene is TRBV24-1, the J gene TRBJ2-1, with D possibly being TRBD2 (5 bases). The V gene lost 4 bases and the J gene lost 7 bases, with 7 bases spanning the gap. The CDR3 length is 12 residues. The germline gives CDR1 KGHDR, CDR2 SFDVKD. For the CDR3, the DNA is TGTGCCACCAGTGAAAGCGGAAATGAGCAGTTCTTC. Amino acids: CATSESGNEQFF.

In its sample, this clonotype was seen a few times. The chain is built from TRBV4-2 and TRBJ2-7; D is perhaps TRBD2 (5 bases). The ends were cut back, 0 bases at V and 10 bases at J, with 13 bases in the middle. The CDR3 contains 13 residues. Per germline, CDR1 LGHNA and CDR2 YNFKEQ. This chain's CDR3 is CASSQDGYGGQYF. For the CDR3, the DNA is TGTGCCAGCAGCCAAGATGGGTACGGAGGCCAGTACTTC.

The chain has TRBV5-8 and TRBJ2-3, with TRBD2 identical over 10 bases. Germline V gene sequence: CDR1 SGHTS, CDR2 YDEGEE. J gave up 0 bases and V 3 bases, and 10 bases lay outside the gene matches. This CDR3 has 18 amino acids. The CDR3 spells CASSSTKGLAWSTDTQYF. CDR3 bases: TGTGCCAGCAGCTCCACCAAGGGACTAGCGTGGAGCACAGATACGCAGTATTTT.

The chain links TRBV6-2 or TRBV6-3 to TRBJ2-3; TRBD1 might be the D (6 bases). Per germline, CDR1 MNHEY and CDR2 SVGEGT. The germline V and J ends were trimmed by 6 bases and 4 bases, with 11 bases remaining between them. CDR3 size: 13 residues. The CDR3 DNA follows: TGTGCCAGCAGGCAGGGGACGGCAGATACGCAGTATTTT. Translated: CASRQGTADTQYF.

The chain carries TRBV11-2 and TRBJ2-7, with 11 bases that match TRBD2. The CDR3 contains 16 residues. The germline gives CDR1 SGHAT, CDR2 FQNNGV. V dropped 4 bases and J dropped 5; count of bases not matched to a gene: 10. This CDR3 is CASSSYSGRGVHEQYF. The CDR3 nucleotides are TGTGCCAGCAGCTCTTATAGCGGGAGGGGGGTCCACGAGCAGTACTTC.

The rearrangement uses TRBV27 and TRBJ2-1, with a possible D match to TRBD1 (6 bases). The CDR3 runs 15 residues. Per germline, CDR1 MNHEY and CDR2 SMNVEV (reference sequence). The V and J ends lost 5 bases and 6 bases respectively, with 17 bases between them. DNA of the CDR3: TGTGCCAGCAGTCTATACAGGGTTTATGGCAATGAGCAGTTCTTC. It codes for CASSLYRVYGNEQFF.

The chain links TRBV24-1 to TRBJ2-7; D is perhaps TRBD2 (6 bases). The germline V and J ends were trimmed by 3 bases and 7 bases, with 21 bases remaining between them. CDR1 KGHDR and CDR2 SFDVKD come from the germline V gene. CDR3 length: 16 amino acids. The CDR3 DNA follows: TGTGCCACCAGTGATCGCCTTAGCGGTATATTCAATGAGCAGTACTTC. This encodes CATSDRLSGIFNEQYF.

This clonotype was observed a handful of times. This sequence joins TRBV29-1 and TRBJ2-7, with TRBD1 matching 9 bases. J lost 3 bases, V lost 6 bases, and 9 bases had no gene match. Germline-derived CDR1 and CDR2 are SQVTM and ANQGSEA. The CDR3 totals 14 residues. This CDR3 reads CSVGDRVGRYEQYF. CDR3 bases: TGCAGCGTGGGGGACAGGGTCGGGCGCTACGAGCAGTACTTC.

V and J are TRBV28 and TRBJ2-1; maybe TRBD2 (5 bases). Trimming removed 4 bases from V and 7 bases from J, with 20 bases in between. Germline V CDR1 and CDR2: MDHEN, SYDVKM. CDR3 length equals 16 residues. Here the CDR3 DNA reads TGTGCCAGCAGTTCCCCCTTGGGAGCAGGCTTAAATGAGCAGTTCTTC. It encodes CASSSPLGAGLNEQFF.

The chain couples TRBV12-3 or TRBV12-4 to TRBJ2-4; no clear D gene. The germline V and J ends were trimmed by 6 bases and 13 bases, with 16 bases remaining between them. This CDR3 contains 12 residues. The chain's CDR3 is CASSPGFSEQYF. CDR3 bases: TGTGCCAGCAGCCCCGGGTTTTCTGAGCAGTACTTC.

The chain's CDR3 is CASERETSGRQYF. For the CDR3, the DNA is TGTGCCAGCGAGAGGGAGACTAGCGGGAGGCAGTACTTC. The chain recombines TRBV2 with TRBJ2-4; 13 positions agree with TRBD2. The junction had 8 bases not matched to a gene; V was cut back by 8 bases and J by 13 bases. The CDR3 contains 13 residues. Per germline, CDR1 SNHLY and CDR2 FYNNEI.

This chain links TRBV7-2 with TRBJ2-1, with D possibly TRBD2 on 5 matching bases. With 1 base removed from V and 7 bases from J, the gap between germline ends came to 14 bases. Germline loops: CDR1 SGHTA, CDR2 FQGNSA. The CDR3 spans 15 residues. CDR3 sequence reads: CASSLGRETGNEQFF. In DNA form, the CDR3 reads TGTGCCAGCAGCTTAGGACGGGAAACTGGGAATGAGCAGTTCTTC.

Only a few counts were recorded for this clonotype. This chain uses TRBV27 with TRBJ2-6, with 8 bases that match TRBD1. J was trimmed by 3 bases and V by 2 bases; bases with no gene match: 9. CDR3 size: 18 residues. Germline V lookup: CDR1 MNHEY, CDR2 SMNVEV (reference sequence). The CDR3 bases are TGTGCCAGCAGTTTAATCGGACAGGGCGGCTTTGGGGCCAACGTCCTGACTTTC. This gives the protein CASSLIGQGGFGANVLTF.

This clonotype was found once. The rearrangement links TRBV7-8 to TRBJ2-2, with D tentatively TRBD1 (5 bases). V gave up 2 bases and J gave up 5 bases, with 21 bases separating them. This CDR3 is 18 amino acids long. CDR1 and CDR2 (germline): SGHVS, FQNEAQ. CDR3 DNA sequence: TGTGCCAGCAGCTTATTGAGCCAATTGACAGTCAGAACCGGGGAGCTGTTTTTT. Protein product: CASSLLSQLTVRTGELFF.

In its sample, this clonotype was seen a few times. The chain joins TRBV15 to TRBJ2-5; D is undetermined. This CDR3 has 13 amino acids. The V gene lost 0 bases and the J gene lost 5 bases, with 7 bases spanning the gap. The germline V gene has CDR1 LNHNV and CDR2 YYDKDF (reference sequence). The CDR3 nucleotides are TGTGCCACCAGCAGAGATTCGTATGAGACCCAGTACTTC. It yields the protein CATSRDSYETQYF.